Listed below are T cell receptor beta chains from one sample, sequenced in a study of long-term antiretroviral therapy in people with HIV. TCRdb's copy holds only in-frame clones and misses some; the assay was immunoSEQ multiplex PCR. The sample contains about 21,000 clones, approximately 84% of which appear only once. The sequencing here drew on unsorted PBMCs, taken 0.9 years after starting antiretroviral therapy. The receptors here all came from a young man with HIV. Both conserved end residues are part of each CDR3. A D gene is named only where the DNA matches it firmly. Expanded clones get a size class; other rows say once, few or many, or leave the size out.

v_gene,d_gene,j_gene,abundance,CDR3nt,CDR3aa
TRBV6-5,TRBD1,TRBJ1-2,-,TGTGCCAGCAGGCAACAGGGGGCTAACGGCTACACCTTC,CASRQQGANGYTF
TRBV11-2,-,TRBJ1-1,-,TGTGCCAGCAGCTTCTACACTGAAGCTTTCTTT,CASSFYTEAFF
TRBV9,-,TRBJ1-4,few,TGTGCCAGCAGCGTAGCTGGGTCTAATGAAAAACTGTTTTTT,CASSVAGSNEKLFF
TRBV28,TRBD2,TRBJ2-7,-,TGTGCCAGCAGTTCCGGGACTAACTCCTACGAGCAGTACTTC,CASSSGTNSYEQYF
TRBV7-2,-,TRBJ1-5,-,TGTGCCAGCAGCTTATCATCGGGGACTGTCAATCAGCCCCAGCATTTT,CASSLSSGTVNQPQHF
TRBV2,TRBD1,TRBJ1-5,-,TGTGCCAGCAGGGACAGGGGGCTTCAGCCCCAGCATTTT,CASRDRGLQPQHF
TRBV7-9,-,TRBJ1-1,-,TGTGCCAGCAGCCACCCGGGGGACACTGAAGCTTTCTTT,CASSHPGDTEAFF
TRBV7-8,-,TRBJ2-6,-,TGTGCCAGCAGCTTAAAGAGGGGCAATCCTGGGGCCAACGTCCTGACTTTC,CASSLKRGNPGANVLTF
TRBV27,-,TRBJ1-5,-,TGTGCCAGCAGTTTGATAGGGGGGACTCGTCAGCCCCAGCATTTT,CASSLIGGTRQPQHF
TRBV5-1,TRBD2,TRBJ2-3,-,TGCGCCAGCAGCTTGGTAACTAGCGGGGGCCGAATGAGCACAGATACGCAGTATTTT,CASSLVTSGGRMSTDTQYF
TRBV29-1,-,TRBJ1-1,-,TGCAGCGTTGCTTTAGGTGGGAACACTGAAGCTTTCTTT,CSVALGGNTEAFF
TRBV21-1,-,TRBJ1-6,few,TGTGCCAGCAGCAAAAGGGAACGACGCTTGGACTATAATTCACCCCTCCACTTT,CASSKRERRLDYNSPLHF
TRBV27,-,TRBJ2-2,-,TGTGCCAGCAGTTTATCTCCCGGGGAGCTGTTTTTT,CASSLSPGELFF
TRBV6-1,-,TRBJ2-5,-,TGTGCCAGCAGTGCGTTGTCAGGGGTCAAGGAGAGACCCCAGTACTTC,CASSALSGVKERPQYF
TRBV28,-,TRBJ1-3,-,TGTGCCAGCACTAGGGGGGGTCAAAACACCATATATTTT,CASTRGGQNTIYF
TRBV7-8,-,TRBJ2-7,once,TGTGCCAGCAGCCCTAGGACTACCTACTACGAGCAGTACTTC,CASSPRTTYYEQYF
TRBV7-8,-,TRBJ1-5,-,TGTGCCAGCAGCTTAGCGAGTAACAGGCGGCGGGATCAGCCCCAGCATTTT,CASSLASNRRRDQPQHF
TRBV7-9,-,TRBJ2-5,-,TGTGCCAGCAGCAGAGGGACGTGGCAAGAGACCCAGTACTTC,CASSRGTWQETQYF
TRBV18,-,TRBJ2-1,-,TGTGCCAGCTCACCCGACTCTAATGAGCAGTTCTTC,CASSPDSNEQFF
TRBV7-2,TRBD2,TRBJ2-5,-,TGTGCCAGCAGCCCGGGGGGGCGGGAGACCCAGTACTTC,CASSPGGRETQYF
TRBV2,TRBD1,TRBJ1-6,-,TGTGCCAGCAGACCAAGGGACAGGCCTTATTCACCCCTCCACTTT,CASRPRDRPYSPLHF
TRBV19,TRBD1,TRBJ1-6,-,TGTGCCAGTAGTCCACCGGACAGGTGGAATTCACCCCTCCACTTT,CASSPPDRWNSPLHF
TRBV30,-,TRBJ1-4,-,TGTGCCGCGCGGGAGAATAATGAAAAACTGTTTTTT,CAARENNEKLFF
TRBV28,-,TRBJ2-1,-,TGTGCCAGCAGTTTGGGACATTCCTACAATGAGCAGTTCTTC,CASSLGHSYNEQFF
TRBV7-2,-,TRBJ2-3,-,TGTGCCAGCAGCTCCCGATCAAACACAGATACGCAGTATTTT,CASSSRSNTDTQYF
TRBV6-6,-,TRBJ2-3,-,TGTGCCACCATACTAGGTTGGGGAGTGGGTACGCAGTATTTT,CATILGWGVGTQYF
TRBV29-1,-,TRBJ2-5,-,TGCAGCGTTGTGGATCTGTGGGAGACCCAGTACTTC,CSVVDLWETQYF
TRBV5-3,-,TRBJ1-2,-,TGTGCCAGAAGCTTTGACTGGGAGACCGGTGGCTACACCTTC,CARSFDWETGGYTF
TRBV10-1,-,TRBJ2-2,-,TGCGCCAGCAGTAGGGACGGCGGGACCGGGGAGCTGTTTTTT,CASSRDGGTGELFF
TRBV5-4,-,TRBJ1-3,-,TGTGCCAGCAGCTTCGGCGGTGAGGGAAACACCATATATTTT,CASSFGGEGNTIYF
TRBV29-1,TRBD1,TRBJ1-3,-,TGCAGCGTTTTCTTGACAGGGAGAAGCTCTGGAAACACCATATATTTT,CSVFLTGRSSGNTIYF
TRBV4-1,TRBD1,TRBJ1-2,once,TGCGCCAGCAGCCAAGATCTGGGGACAGGGGGGGCCAGTGGCTACACCTTC,CASSQDLGTGGASGYTF
TRBV19,TRBD1,TRBJ1-1,-,TGTGCCAGTAGTATTGCCGGGACAGGGATGACTGAAGCTTTCTTT,CASSIAGTGMTEAFF
TRBV13,-,TRBJ2-7,-,TGTGCCAGCAGCTTAGGCCATCAGGACGGAACGTCCTACGAGCAGTACTTC,CASSLGHQDGTSYEQYF
TRBV28,TRBD1,TRBJ1-6,-,TGTGCCAGCAGTTCGGACAGGGTGAGCTATTCACCCCTCCACTTT,CASSSDRVSYSPLHF
TRBV11-3,-,TRBJ2-3,-,TGTGCCAGCAGCTTAGGGGCCCATGGAGGTAGCACAGATACGCAGTATTTT,CASSLGAHGGSTDTQYF
TRBV5-1,-,TRBJ2-2,-,TGCGCCAGCAGCTTGGGAAGGTCGGACACCGGGGAGCTGTTTTTT,CASSLGRSDTGELFF
TRBV5-1,-,TRBJ2-2,-,TGCGCCAGCAGCTTGGCAGGAAAAGTCCCCCTTACCGGGGAGCTGTTTTTT,CASSLAGKVPLTGELFF
TRBV28,-,TRBJ2-7,-,TGTGCCAGCGGGACCTGGGACGAGCAGTACTTC,CASGTWDEQYF
TRBV11-2,-,TRBJ2-7,-,TGTGCCAGCAGCGTTCCAGGGGAGAGAGGCGAGCAGTACTTC,CASSVPGERGEQYF
TRBV2,-,TRBJ2-4,-,TGTGCCAGCAGTGAAGAGGGTCAGATAGCCAAAAACATTCAGTACTTC,CASSEEGQIAKNIQYF
TRBV6-1,TRBD1,TRBJ2-3,-,TGTGCCATAGCACACGGGACAGGGGGGGATGATACGCAGTATTTT,CAIAHGTGGDDTQYF
TRBV7-3,TRBD1,TRBJ2-2,-,TGTGCCAGCAGCCCCCATGGGGGACAGGGGGCCCCCGGGGAGCTGTTTTTT,CASSPHGGQGAPGELFF
TRBV5-5,-,TRBJ1-5,-,TGTGCCAGCAGCCAAGAGGAGGGAAGTTATCAGCCCCAGCATTTT,CASSQEEGSYQPQHF
TRBV19,-,TRBJ1-4,-,TGTGCCAGTAGCTTGCTTGGGGGGGCAACTAATGAAAAACTGTTTTTT,CASSLLGGATNEKLFF